One sample yielded the 15 T cell receptor beta chains listed below, sequenced in a study of regulatory dendritic cells for organ transplantation. Libraries were prepared by immunoSEQ multiplex PCR; TCRdb keeps only in-frame clonotypes and omits some of them. The sample records under 35,000 clones, roughly nine tenths being singletons. Sample: naive CD4+ T cells from blood. The subset denotes: CD45RA+ naive T cells. The receptors were gathered from a human donor in good health.

This clone was seen a single time. The chain joins TRBV6-5 to TRBJ1-2; tentatively, D is TRBD1 (6 bases). The germline gives CDR1 MNHEY, CDR2 SVGAGI. The CDR3 loop spans 14 amino acids. Trimming took 7 bases from V and 4 from J, leaving 16 bases between them. The CDR3 coding sequence is TGTGCCAGCAACTCAATCAGGGGCGGCTATGGCTACACCTTC. Its translation is CASNSIRGGYGYTF.

This clone was found once. The rearrangement uses TRBV7-2 and TRBJ2-7; D gene ambiguous. The CDR3 extends over 13 amino acids. Germline V gene lookup returns CDR1 SGHTA and CDR2 FQGNSA. V lost 4 bases and J lost 7, with 14 bases in between. CDR3 protein: CASSSVLESEQYF. CDR3 DNA sequence: TGTGCCAGCAGCTCCGTCCTTGAGTCTGAGCAGTACTTC. The full variable domain, in which reference TRBV7-2 and TRBJ2-7 provide the parts outside the CDR3, is GAGVSQSPSNKVTEKGKDVELRCDPISGHTALYWYRQSLGQGLEFLIYFQGNSAPDKSGLPSDRFSAERTGGSVSTLTIQRTQQEDSAVYLCASSSVLESEQYFGPGTRLTVT.

V is TRBV6-1 and J is TRBJ2-7; 7 bases map to TRBD1. The germline CDR1 and CDR2 sequences are MNHNS and SASEGT. This CDR3 is built from 14 residues. The ends lost 6 bases at V and 3 bases at J; junction bases unmatched: 8. CDR3 sequence (DNA): TGTGCCAGCAGCTCCCCGGGACAGAGCTACGAGCAGTACTTC. Amino acid sequence: CASSSPGQSYEQYF.

The CDR3 sequence: CASSPEQGGRMNTEAFF. The CDR3 bases are TGTGCCAGCTCACCAGAACAGGGAGGTCGGATGAACACTGAAGCTTTCTTT. V is TRBV18 and J is TRBJ1-1; perhaps TRBD1 as D (6 bases). Between the trimmed V and J ends, which lost 2 bases and 0 bases, there was a span of 16 bases. CDR1 is KGHSH, CDR2 LQKENI, per germline. CDR3 size: 17 residues. The variable domain in full, with the rest retrieved from reference TRBV18 and TRBJ1-1, is NAGVMQNPRHLVRRRGQEARLRCSPMKGHSHVYWYRQLPEEGLKFMVYLQKENIIDESGMPKERFSAEFPKEGPSILRIQQVVRGDSAAYFCASSPEQGGRMNTEAFFGQGTRLTVV.

V gene TRBV27 combines with J gene TRBJ2-3, with 13 bases aligning to TRBD2. Germline V gives CDR1 MNHEY, CDR2 SMNVEV (reference sequence). The CDR3 extends over 15 amino acids. The junction had 6 bases not matched to a gene; V was cut back by 6 bases and J by 6 bases. The CDR3 loop is CASRRGLAGDDTQYF. As DNA, the CDR3 is TGTGCCAGCAGACGCGGACTAGCGGGAGACGATACGCAGTATTTT.

The rearrangement links TRBV5-4 to TRBJ2-7, with 9 bases matching TRBD2. CDR1 and CDR2 from the germline V gene are SGHNT and YYREEE (reference sequence). The CDR3 covers 15 residues. V shed 3 bases and J 0 bases; nucleotides not matched to a gene: 4. CDR3 bases: TGTGCCAGCAGCTCCTTGACTAGCGGCTCCTACGAGCAGTACTTC. This sequence encodes CASSSLTSGSYEQYF.

The chain has TRBV7-3 and TRBJ2-1; 11 bases match TRBD2. CDR1 SGHTA and CDR2 FQGTGA come from the germline V gene. V lost 1 base, J lost 7 bases, and 6 bases stayed unmatched. CDR3 length equals 16 residues. The CDR3 sequence: CASSLIATSGINEQFF. The CDR3 DNA sequence: TGTGCCAGCAGCTTAATCGCGACTAGCGGGATAAATGAGCAGTTCTTC.

The chain couples TRBV7-2 to TRBJ1-1, with 7 nucleotides matching TRBD1. This CDR3 is 16 amino acids long. The V segment lost 5 bases and the J segment 4 bases; nucleotides outside the gene matches: 13. Germline loops: CDR1 SGHTA, CDR2 FQGNSA. The CDR3 region has the DNA TGTGCCAGCAGCCCGAGGACAGGCTCGGTCGGCACTGAAGCTTTCTTT. It encodes CASSPRTGSVGTEAFF. The whole variable domain, remainder taken from reference TRBV7-2 and TRBJ1-1, is GAGVSQSPSNKVTEKGKDVELRCDPISGHTALYWYRQSLGQGLEFLIYFQGNSAPDKSGLPSDRFSAERTGGSVSTLTIQRTQQEDSAVYLCASSPRTGSVGTEAFFGQGTRLTVV.

This clone was recorded only once. The genes are TRBV18 and TRBJ1-2, with TRBD1 matching over 10 bases. The CDR3 totals 12 residues. The V segment lost 2 bases and the J segment 12 bases; nucleotides outside the gene matches: 3. Germline lookup yields CDR1 KGHSH and CDR2 LQKENI. The CDR3 region is CASSPGTGEDTF. CDR3 bases: TGTGCCAGCTCACCAGGGACAGGGGAGGACACCTTC.

The gene calls are TRBV5-1 and TRBJ2-1, with D unresolved. V lost 0 bases to trimming and J lost 0 bases, with 7 bases between them. The germline V gene encodes CDR1 SGHRS and CDR2 YFSETQ. The CDR3 contains 15 residues. CDR3 nucleotide sequence: TGCGCCAGCAGCTTGGGTCAGAGCTCCTACAATGAGCAGTTCTTC. Translating gives CASSLGQSSYNEQFF. The whole variable domain, remainder taken from reference TRBV5-1 and TRBJ2-1, is KAGVTQTPRYLIKTRGQQVTLSCSPISGHRSVSWYQQTPGQGLQFLFEYFSETQRNKGNFPGRFSGRQFSNSRSEMNVSTLELGDSALYLCASSLGQSSYNEQFFGPGTRLTVL.

The J gene is TRBJ2-5, the V gene TRBV7-9; 7 bases map to TRBD1. The length of the CDR3 is 16 residues. V lost 5 bases and J lost 4; bases outside the gene matches: 13. Germline CDR1 reads SEHNR; CDR2 reads FQNEAQ (reference sequence). CDR3 sequence: CASSERGPTPIETQYF. The CDR3 DNA reads as TGTGCCAGCAGCGAAAGGGGGCCCACGCCCATAGAGACCCAGTACTTC.

The chain joins TRBV6-5 to TRBJ1-3, with 7 bases aligning to TRBD1. The junction had 4 bases not matched to a gene; V was cut back by 5 bases and J by 0 bases. Germline V gene data show CDR1 as MNHEY and CDR2 as SVGAGI. CDR3 length: 15 amino acids. In DNA, the CDR3 is TGTGCCAGCAGTCGAAACAGGGGCTCTGGAAACACCATATATTTT. It specifies CASSRNRGSGNTIYF.

This clone has only one observation. The rearrangement joins TRBV10-3 to TRBJ1-1, with no clear D. From germline, CDR1 is ENHRY and CDR2 SYGVKD. The V and J ends lost 0 bases and 6 bases respectively, with 14 bases between them. This CDR3 spans 15 amino acids. CDR3 coding DNA: TGTGCCATCAGTGAGTCAAATCGGTTATTCGCTGAAGCTTTCTTT. Translating it yields CAISESNRLFAEAFF.

The chain couples TRBV15 to TRBJ2-7; tentative D call: TRBD2 (5 bases). With 4 bases removed from V and 3 bases from J, the gap between germline ends came to 7 bases. CDR1 is LNHNV, CDR2 YYDKDF, per germline (reference sequence). The CDR3 is made up of 12 amino acids. Here the CDR3 reads CATSIGGYEQYF. Written as DNA, the CDR3 is TGTGCCACCAGCATAGGAGGCTACGAGCAGTACTTC.

This chain joins TRBV12-1 and TRBJ2-7; the D call TRBD1 from the table was never checked on the DNA. TRBV12-1 is reported as a pseudogene. The CDR3 is 19 residues long. CDR3 sequence reads: CASSFSRGTGSLTRYEQYF. The CDR3 region has the DNA TGTGCCAGCAGCTTTAGTCGAGGGACAGGTTCCCTCACCCGATACGAGCAGTACTTC.